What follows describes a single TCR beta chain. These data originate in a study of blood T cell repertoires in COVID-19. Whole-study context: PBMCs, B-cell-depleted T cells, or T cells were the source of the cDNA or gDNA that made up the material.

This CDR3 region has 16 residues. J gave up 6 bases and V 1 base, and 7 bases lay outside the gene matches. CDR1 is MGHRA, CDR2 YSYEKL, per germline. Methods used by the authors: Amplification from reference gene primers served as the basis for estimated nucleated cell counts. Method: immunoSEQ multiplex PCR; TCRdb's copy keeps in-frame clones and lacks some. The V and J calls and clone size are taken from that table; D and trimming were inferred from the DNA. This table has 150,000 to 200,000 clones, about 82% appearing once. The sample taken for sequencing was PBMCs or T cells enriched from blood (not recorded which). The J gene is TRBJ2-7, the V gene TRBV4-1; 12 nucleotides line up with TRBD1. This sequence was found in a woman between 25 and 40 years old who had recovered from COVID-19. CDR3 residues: CASSQGVGTGGGEQYF. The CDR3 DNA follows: TGCGCCAGCAGCCAAGGGGTCGGGACAGGGGGCGGCGAGCAGTACTTC.